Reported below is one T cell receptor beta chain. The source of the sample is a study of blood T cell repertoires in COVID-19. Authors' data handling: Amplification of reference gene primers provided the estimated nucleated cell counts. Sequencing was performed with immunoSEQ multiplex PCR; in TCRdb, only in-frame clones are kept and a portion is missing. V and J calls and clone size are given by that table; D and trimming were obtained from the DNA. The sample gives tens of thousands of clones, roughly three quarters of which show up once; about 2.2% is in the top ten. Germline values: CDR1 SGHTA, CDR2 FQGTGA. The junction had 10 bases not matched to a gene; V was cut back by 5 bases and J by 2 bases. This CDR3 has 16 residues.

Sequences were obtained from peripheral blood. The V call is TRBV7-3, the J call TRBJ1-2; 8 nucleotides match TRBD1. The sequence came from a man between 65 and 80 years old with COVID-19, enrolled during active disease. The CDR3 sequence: CASSLKTGQANYGYTF. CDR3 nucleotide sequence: TGTGCCAGCAGCCTCAAGACGGGACAGGCAAACTATGGCTACACCTTC.